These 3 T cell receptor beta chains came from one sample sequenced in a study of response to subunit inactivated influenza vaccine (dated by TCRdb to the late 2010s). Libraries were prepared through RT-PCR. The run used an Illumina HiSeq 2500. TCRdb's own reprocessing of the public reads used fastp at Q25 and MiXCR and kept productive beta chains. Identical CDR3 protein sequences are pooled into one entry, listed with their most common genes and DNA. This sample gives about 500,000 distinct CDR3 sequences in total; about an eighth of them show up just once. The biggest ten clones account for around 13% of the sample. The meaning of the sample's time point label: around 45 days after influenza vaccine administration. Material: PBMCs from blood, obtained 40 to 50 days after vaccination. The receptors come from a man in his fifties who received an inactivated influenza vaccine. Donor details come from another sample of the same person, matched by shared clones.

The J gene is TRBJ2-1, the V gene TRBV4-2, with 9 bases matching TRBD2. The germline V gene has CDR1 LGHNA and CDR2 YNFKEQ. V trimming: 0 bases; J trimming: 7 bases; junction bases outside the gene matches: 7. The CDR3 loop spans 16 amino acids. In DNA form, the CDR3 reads TGTGCCAGCAGCCAAGATCCGCGGGAGGGCCGTAATGAGCAGTTCTTC. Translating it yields CASSQDPREGRNEQFF.

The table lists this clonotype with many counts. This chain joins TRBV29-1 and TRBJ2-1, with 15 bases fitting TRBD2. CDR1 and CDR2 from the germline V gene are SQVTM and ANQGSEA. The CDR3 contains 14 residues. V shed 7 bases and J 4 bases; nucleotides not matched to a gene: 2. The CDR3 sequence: CSAGLAGGYNEQFF. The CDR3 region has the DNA TGCAGCGCCGGACTAGCGGGGGGGTACAATGAGCAGTTCTTC.

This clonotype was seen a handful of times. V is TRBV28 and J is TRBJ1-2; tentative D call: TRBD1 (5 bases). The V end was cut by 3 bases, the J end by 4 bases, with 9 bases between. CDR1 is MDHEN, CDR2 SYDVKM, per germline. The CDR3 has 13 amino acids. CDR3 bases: TGTGCCAGCAGTTTCGGCAGGGCCTATGGCTACACCTTC. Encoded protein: CASSFGRAYGYTF.